This T cell receptor beta chain is from a study of T cell responses to AZD1222 COVID-19 vaccine. Study-wide results and caveats: Mostly white British, mostly female donors; authors suggested clonal diversity may be underestimated.

The protocol was immunoSEQ multiplex PCR, while the TCRdb copy is restricted to in-frame clones and leaves out a portion. The sample has some 120,000 clones; around 92% are singletons. In regard to this clone: The antigen is not known.

The starting material was peripheral blood, obtained on day 0 of AZD1222 vaccination. The sequence was collected from an adult in good health.

The DNA of the CDR3 is TGTGCCACCAAAATGGGGACAGGGATCCCCTACGAGCAGTACTTC. Protein sequence: CATKMGTGIPYEQYF. The chain uses TRBV15 and TRBJ2-7, with 9 bases identical to TRBD1. V was clipped by 7 bases and J by 2 bases; unmatched bases: 9. The CDR3 runs to 15 residues. Per the germline V gene, CDR1 is LNHNV and CDR2 is YYDKDF (reference sequence).